A single sample gave rise to the 26 T cell receptor beta chains below, sequenced in a study of cytomegalovirus exposure and HLA in healthy donors. 13 Jbeta primers and 60 Vbeta primers were used for the PCR. Some clones are missing from TCRdb's copy, which holds only in-frame ones; the method was immunoSEQ multiplex PCR. This repertoire shows fewer than 200,000 clones, roughly four fifths found once; its top ten account for approximately 3.1%. The source material was PBMCs. These receptors were taken from a woman between 50 and 59 years old in good health and CMV-seropositive.

This clone was seen only a few times. The rearrangement joins TRBV2 to TRBJ2-1; D call uncertain. CDR1 and CDR2 (germline): SNHLY, FYNNEI. The ends were cut back, 2 bases at V and 4 bases at J, with 12 bases in the middle. The CDR3 sequence is 15 residues long. In DNA, the CDR3 is TGTGCCAGCAGTGAACAGGCAGATGAATACAATGAGCAGTTCTTC. Translating gives CASSEQADEYNEQFF.

The rearrangement joins TRBV6-6 to TRBJ2-5, with 7 bases that match TRBD1. Gene TRBJ2-7 matches the end of the DNA better, so the J call may be wrong. The length of the CDR3 is 15 residues. The germline V gene encodes CDR1 MNHNY and CDR2 SVGAGI (reference sequence). The CDR3 DNA follows: TGTGCCAGCAGTTATTGGACGGGACAGACCTACGAGCAGTACTTC. This translates into CASSYWTGQTYEQYF.

The J gene is TRBJ1-2, the V gene TRBV11-2; 9 bases are shared with TRBD1. The CDR3 is 15 amino acids. Germline V CDR1 and CDR2: SGHAT, FQNNGV. Trimming cost V 5 bases and J 4 bases; bases outside gene matches: 8. In DNA, the CDR3 is TGTGCCAGCAGCGAAGGGACAGGGTCGTTCTATGGCTACACCTTC. It is translated as CASSEGTGSFYGYTF.

The V call is TRBV2, the J call TRBJ1-2; D might be TRBD1 (5 bases). Germline V gives CDR1 SNHLY, CDR2 FYNNEI. Deletions cut 9 bases from V and 2 bases from J, with 19 bases between. The CDR3 sequence is 15 residues long. The CDR3 DNA sequence: TGTGCCAGTAGGGTACGGGGAGGGGAAAACTATGGCTACACCTTC. This encodes CASRVRGGENYGYTF. The complete variable domain, with remaining parts taken from reference TRBV2 and TRBJ1-2, reads EPEVTQTPSHQVTQMGQEVILRCVPISNHLYFYWYRQILGQKVEFLVSFYNNEISEKSEIFDDQFSVERPDGSNFTLKIRSTKLEDSAMYFCASRVRGGENYGYTFGSGTRLTVV.

The chain is built from TRBV7-9 and TRBJ2-2; 9 bases map to TRBD1. The germline CDR1 and CDR2 sequences are SEHNR and FQNEAQ (reference sequence). V was pared by 7 bases and J by 0 bases, with 12 bases of the junction left unmatched. The CDR3 is 18 residues long. CDR3 in DNA: TGTGCCAGCACCCGATTGGGGGGACAGGGCGCGAACACCGGGGAGCTGTTTTTT. It codes for CASTRLGGQGANTGELFF.

The rearrangement links TRBV30 to TRBJ2-5, with D perhaps TRBD2 (5 bases). V was clipped by 2 bases and J by 7 bases, with 14 bases between them. Germline loops: CDR1 GTSNPN, CDR2 SVGIG (reference sequence). This CDR3 is 13 amino acids long. CDR3 in DNA: TGTGCCTGGAGTAGGGAGCCGCCGGGGACCCAGTACTTC. This encodes CAWSREPPGTQYF.

This chain connects TRBV10-1 to TRBJ1-1; D unclear. V was trimmed by 0 bases and J by 4 bases, leaving 12 bases between them. Germline assignment: CDR1 WNHNN and CDR2 SYGVQD (reference sequence). This CDR3 comprises 15 residues. For the CDR3, the DNA is TGCGCCAGCAGTGAGTCGAGGTACGGGGTCACTGAAGCTTTCTTT. It specifies CASSESRYGVTEAFF.

This sequence joins TRBV6-5 and TRBJ2-1; 10 bases map to TRBD1. Per germline, CDR1 MNHEY and CDR2 SVGAGI. V lost 6 bases to trimming and J lost 7 bases; unmatched junction nucleotides: 9. The CDR3 has 15 residues. The CDR3 coding sequence is TGTGCCAGCAGGGACGACAGGGGGCTAGGGAATGAGCAGTTCTTC. Translation gives CASRDDRGLGNEQFF.

This clone occurred once. This chain joins TRBV7-2 and TRBJ2-7, with 7 bases that match TRBD1. Germline V lookup: CDR1 SGHTA, CDR2 FQGNSA. The CDR3 length is 15 residues. Germline trimming cut 0 bases from V and 9 bases from J; bases unmatched to any gene: 11. CDR3 sequence: CASSLAGQRPNGQYF. CDR3 sequence (DNA): TGTGCCAGCAGCTTAGCGGGACAGCGCCCAAACGGGCAGTACTTC. Together with reference TRBV7-2 and TRBJ2-7, the CDR3 gives the full variable domain: GAGVSQSPSNKVTEKGKDVELRCDPISGHTALYWYRQSLGQGLEFLIYFQGNSAPDKSGLPSDRFSAERTGGSVSTLTIQRTQQEDSAVYLCASSLAGQRPNGQYFGPGTRLTVT.

V usage is TRBV19 and J usage is TRBJ1-3; 8 bases align to TRBD1. This CDR3 has 15 amino acids. Germline V CDR1 and CDR2: LNHDA, SQIVND (reference sequence). V gave up 5 bases and J gave up 3 bases; unmatched junction bases: 6. The CDR3 sequence: CASSPAGGFGNTIYF. The CDR3 bases are TGTGCCAGTAGTCCAGCAGGGGGCTTTGGAAACACCATATATTTT.

This chain connects TRBV2 to TRBJ1-5, with 7 nucleotides matching TRBD1. The V gene end was trimmed by 8 bases and the J gene end by 8 bases; junction bases not matched to a gene: 12. Germline-derived CDR1 and CDR2 are SNHLY and FYNNEI. This CDR3 has 14 amino acids. CDR3 residues: CASGRNRGYEPQHF. The CDR3 nucleotides read TGTGCCAGCGGTAGAAACAGGGGATATGAGCCCCAGCATTTT. Full variable domain (rest looked up from reference TRBV2 and TRBJ1-5): EPEVTQTPSHQVTQMGQEVILRCVPISNHLYFYWYRQILGQKVEFLVSFYNNEISEKSEIFDDQFSVERPDGSNFTLKIRSTKLEDSAMYFCASGRNRGYEPQHFGDGTRLSIL.

This chain uses TRBV5-1 with TRBJ1-2; weak D call: TRBD1 (5 bases). V lost 3 bases and J 6 bases, leaving 21 bases between the germline ends. Germline V gene sequence: CDR1 SGHRS, CDR2 YFSETQ. This CDR3 has 16 amino acids. CDR3 nucleotide sequence: TGCGCCAGCAGCTGGGGGGGATTAAGCTTAGTTGATGGCTACACCTTC. Amino acid sequence: CASSWGGLSLVDGYTF. The variable domain in full, with the rest retrieved from reference TRBV5-1 and TRBJ1-2, is KAGVTQTPRYLIKTRGQQVTLSCSPISGHRSVSWYQQTPGQGLQFLFEYFSETQRNKGNFPGRFSGRQFSNSRSEMNVSTLELGDSALYLCASSWGGLSLVDGYTFGSGTRLTVV.

With regard to this clone: A read error may account for a junction end that differs from germline. V and J are TRBV6-5 and TRBJ1-1; D uncertain. Per the germline V gene, CDR1 is MNHEY and CDR2 is SVGAGI. This CDR3 spans 11 amino acids. The CDR3 loop reads CTSGRGVEAFF. CDR3 sequence (DNA): TGCACGTCCGGCCGGGGAGTTGAAGCTTTCTTT.

The chain is built from TRBV2 and TRBJ2-6, with a tentative D call TRBD1 (6 bases). In germline, CDR1 is SNHLY, CDR2 FYNNEI. CDR3 length equals 15 residues. Trimming pared 8 bases from V and 4 bases from J, leaving 15 bases between. The CDR3 region has the DNA TGTGCCAGCGGCTCACAGGGTTCCGGGGCCAACGTCCTGACTTTC. Translated, it gives CASGSQGSGANVLTF.

V and J are TRBV5-1 and TRBJ2-5, with 9 nucleotides matching TRBD1. This CDR3 spans 16 amino acids. V lost 0 bases and J lost 4; bases outside the gene matches: 7. The V gene's germline CDR1 is SGHRS and CDR2 YFSETQ. DNA for the CDR3: TGCGCCAGCAGCTTGGTAGGACAGGGGCTCCGAGAGACCCAGTACTTC. It encodes CASSLVGQGLRETQYF.

The chain links TRBV5-6 to TRBJ1-2; D not resolved. This CDR3 is 14 amino acids long. Trimming took 4 bases from V and 4 from J, leaving 14 bases between them. Germline CDR1 reads SGHDT; CDR2 reads YYEEEE. The CDR3 nucleotides read TGTGCCAGCAGCCAGATCGGAGTAGCCTATGGCTACACCTTC. It is translated as CASSQIGVAYGYTF.

The CDR3 reads CASSLSAGTFYEQYF. The CDR3 DNA reads as TGTGCCAGCAGTTTATCGGCGGGGACCTTCTACGAGCAGTACTTC. The rearrangement joins TRBV27 to TRBJ2-7, with D possibly TRBD2 on 6 matching bases. Trimming removed 0 bases at V and 3 bases at J, with 12 bases between. This CDR3 has 15 amino acids. CDR1 is MNHEY, CDR2 SMNVEV, per germline (reference sequence).

This chain uses TRBV2 with TRBJ2-2; 7 nucleotides agree with TRBD1. The CDR3 consists of 16 residues. With V trimmed by 5 bases and J by 4 bases, 10 bases remained unmatched. Germline V CDR1 and CDR2: SNHLY, FYNNEI. DNA of the CDR3: TGTGCCAGCAGTCCGACAGACAGGGTAATCACCGGGGAGCTGTTTTTT. Protein sequence: CASSPTDRVITGELFF.

This clone is a singleton in its sample. The CDR3 DNA is TGTGCCAGCAGCTTGAGAGGGGGTGGGAACGAGCAGTACTTC. Its protein is CASSLRGGGNEQYF. This rearrangement joins TRBV5-4 to TRBJ2-5; a possible D gene is TRBD1 (6 bases). Judging by the DNA end, TRBJ2-7 fits better; the J call may be wrong. The CDR3 runs 14 residues. Germline assignment: CDR1 SGHNT and CDR2 YYREEE (reference sequence).

The chain is built from TRBV9 and TRBJ2-7, with 8 nucleotides matching TRBD1. Unmatched junction bases numbered 6, after V lost 4 bases and J lost 0 bases. CDR1 SGDLS and CDR2 YYNGEE come from the germline V gene. CDR3 size: 15 residues. The CDR3 sequence: CASSYRGASSYEQYF. The CDR3 DNA reads TGTGCCAGCAGCTACAGGGGGGCGAGCTCCTACGAGCAGTACTTC. Combining the CDR3 with reference TRBV9 and TRBJ2-7 gives the whole variable domain DSGVTQTPKHLITATGQRVTLRCSPRSGDLSVYWYQQSLDQGLQFLIQYYNGEERAKGNILERFSAQQFPDLHSELNLSSLELGDSALYFCASSYRGASSYEQYFGPGTRLTVT.

This rearrangement joins TRBV18 to TRBJ1-1, with D uncertain. Germline values: CDR1 KGHSH, CDR2 LQKENI. The CDR3 is 14 residues long. Trimming took off 3 bases at V and 4 bases at J, with 12 bases between the two ends. The CDR3 here is CASSPLDRLTEAFF. The DNA of the CDR3 is TGTGCCAGCTCACCGCTAGACCGGCTCACTGAAGCTTTCTTT.

For the CDR3, the DNA is TGTGCCAGCAGCCCACGAACTAGCGGGGGGCTCCAAGAGACCCAGTACTTC. Its translation: CASSPRTSGGLQETQYF. The chain employs TRBV13 and TRBJ2-5; 12 positions agree with TRBD2. The trim removed 5 bases at V and 1 base at J, leaving 8 bases unmatched. CDR1 is PRHDT and CDR2 is FYEKMQ in the germline V gene (reference sequence). The CDR3 contains 17 residues.

CDR3 nucleotide sequence: TGCGCCAGCAGCCCGCACCGAACAGGGTCGGATACGCAGTATTTT. This gives the protein CASSPHRTGSDTQYF. The V gene is TRBV4-1, the J gene TRBJ2-3; D is possibly TRBD1 (6 bases). The CDR3 is made up of 15 amino acids. V dropped 4 bases and J dropped 6 bases, with 17 bases sitting between them. Looked up from germline, CDR1 is MGHRA and CDR2 is YSYEKL.

This sequence joins TRBV7-9 and TRBJ1-1; D perhaps matches TRBD1 (5 bases). V was pared by 7 bases and J by 1 base, with 13 bases between. The CDR3 consists of 14 residues. Per the germline V gene, CDR1 is SEHNR and CDR2 is FQNEAQ (reference sequence). DNA for the CDR3: TGTGCCAGCAAATACCAAACAGGGAACACTGAAGCTTTCTTT. Its protein product is CASKYQTGNTEAFF.

CDR3 sequence: CASWEGHTNSPLHF. The CDR3 region has the DNA TGTGCCAGCTGGGAGGGCCATACTAATTCACCCCTCCACTTT. V and J are TRBV28 and TRBJ1-6; D remains unclear. The CDR3 runs to 14 residues. The V gene's germline CDR1 is MDHEN and CDR2 SYDVKM. V was clipped by 8 bases and J by 6 bases, with 14 bases between them.

This chain connects TRBV30 to TRBJ1-2, with 8 positions matching TRBD1. Germline trimming cut 2 bases from V and 7 bases from J; bases unmatched to any gene: 6. The CDR3 totals 13 residues. The germline V gene encodes CDR1 GTSNPN and CDR2 SVGIG (reference sequence). The chain's CDR3 is CAWSSQGARGYTF. The CDR3 nucleotides read TGTGCCTGGAGTTCGCAGGGGGCTCGTGGCTACACCTTC.